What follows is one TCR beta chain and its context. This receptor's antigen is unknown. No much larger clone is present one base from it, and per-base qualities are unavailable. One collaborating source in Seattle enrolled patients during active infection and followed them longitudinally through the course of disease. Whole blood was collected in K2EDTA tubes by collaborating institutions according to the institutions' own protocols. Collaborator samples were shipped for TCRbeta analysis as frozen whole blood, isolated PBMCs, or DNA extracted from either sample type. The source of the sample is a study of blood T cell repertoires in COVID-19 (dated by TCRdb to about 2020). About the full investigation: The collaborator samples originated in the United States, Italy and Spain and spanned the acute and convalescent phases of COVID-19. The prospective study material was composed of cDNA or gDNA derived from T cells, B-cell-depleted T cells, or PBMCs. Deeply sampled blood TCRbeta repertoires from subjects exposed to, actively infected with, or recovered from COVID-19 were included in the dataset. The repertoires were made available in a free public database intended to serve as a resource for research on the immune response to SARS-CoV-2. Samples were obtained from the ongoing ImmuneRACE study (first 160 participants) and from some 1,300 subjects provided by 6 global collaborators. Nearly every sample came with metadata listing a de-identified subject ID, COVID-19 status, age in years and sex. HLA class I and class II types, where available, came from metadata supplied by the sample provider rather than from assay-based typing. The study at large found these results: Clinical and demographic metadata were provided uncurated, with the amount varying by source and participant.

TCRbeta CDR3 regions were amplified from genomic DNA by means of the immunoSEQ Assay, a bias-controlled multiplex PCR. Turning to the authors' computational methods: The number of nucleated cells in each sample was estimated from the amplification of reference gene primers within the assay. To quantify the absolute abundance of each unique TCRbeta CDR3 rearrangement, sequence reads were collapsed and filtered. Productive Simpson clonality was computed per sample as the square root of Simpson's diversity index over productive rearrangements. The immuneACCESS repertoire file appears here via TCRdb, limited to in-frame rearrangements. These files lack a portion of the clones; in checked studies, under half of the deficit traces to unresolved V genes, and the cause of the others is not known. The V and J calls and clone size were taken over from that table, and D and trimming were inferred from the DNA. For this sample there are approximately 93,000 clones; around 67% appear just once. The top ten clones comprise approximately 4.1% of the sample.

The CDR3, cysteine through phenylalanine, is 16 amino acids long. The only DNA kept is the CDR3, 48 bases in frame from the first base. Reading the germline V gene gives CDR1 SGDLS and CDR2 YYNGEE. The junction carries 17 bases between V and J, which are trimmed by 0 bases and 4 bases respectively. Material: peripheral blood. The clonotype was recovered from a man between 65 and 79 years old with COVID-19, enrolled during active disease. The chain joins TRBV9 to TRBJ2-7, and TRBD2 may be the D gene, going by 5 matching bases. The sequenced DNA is TGTGCCAGCAGCGTAGATTTACATGAGGGAATGTACGAGCAGTACTTC. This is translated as CASSVDLHEGMYEQYF.